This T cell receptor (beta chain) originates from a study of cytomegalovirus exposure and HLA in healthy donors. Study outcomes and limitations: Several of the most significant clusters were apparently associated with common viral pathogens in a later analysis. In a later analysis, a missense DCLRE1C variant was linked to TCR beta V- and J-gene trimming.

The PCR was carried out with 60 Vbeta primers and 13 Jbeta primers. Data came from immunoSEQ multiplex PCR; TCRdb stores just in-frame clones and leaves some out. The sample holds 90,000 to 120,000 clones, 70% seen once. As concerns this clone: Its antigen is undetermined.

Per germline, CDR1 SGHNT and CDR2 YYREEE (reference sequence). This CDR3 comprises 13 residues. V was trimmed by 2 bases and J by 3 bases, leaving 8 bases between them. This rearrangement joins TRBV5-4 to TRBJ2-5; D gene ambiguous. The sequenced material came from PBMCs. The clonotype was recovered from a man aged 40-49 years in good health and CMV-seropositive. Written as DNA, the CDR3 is TGTGCCAGCAGCTTTCAGGTGGAAGAGACCCAGTACTTC. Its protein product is CASSFQVEETQYF.